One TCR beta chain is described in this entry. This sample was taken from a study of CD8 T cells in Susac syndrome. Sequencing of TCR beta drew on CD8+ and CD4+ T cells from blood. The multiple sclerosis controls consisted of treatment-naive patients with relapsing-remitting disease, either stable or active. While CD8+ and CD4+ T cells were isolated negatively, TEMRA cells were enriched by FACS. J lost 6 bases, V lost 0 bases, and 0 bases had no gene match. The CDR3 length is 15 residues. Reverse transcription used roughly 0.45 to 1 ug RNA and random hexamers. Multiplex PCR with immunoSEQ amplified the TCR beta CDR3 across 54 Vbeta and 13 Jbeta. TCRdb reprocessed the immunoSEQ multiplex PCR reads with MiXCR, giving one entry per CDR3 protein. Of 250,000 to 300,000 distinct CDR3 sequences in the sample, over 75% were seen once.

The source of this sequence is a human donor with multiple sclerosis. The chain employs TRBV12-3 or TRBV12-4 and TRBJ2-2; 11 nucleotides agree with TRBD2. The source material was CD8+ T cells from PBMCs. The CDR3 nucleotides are TGTGCCAGCAGTTTAGCGGGACTAGCGGCCGGGGAGCTGTTTTTT. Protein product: CASSLAGLAAGELFF.